The sequence of this T cell receptor beta chain was determined in a study of blood T cell repertoires in COVID-19. Study details: From the United States, Italy and Spain came samples of acute and convalescent COVID-19. Nucleic acid was either cDNA or gDNA, and it came from T cells, B-cell-depleted T cells, or PBMCs.

Authors' methods: Counts of nucleated cells, estimated from reference gene primer amplification, were obtained. TCRdb's table, derived via immunoSEQ multiplex PCR, lists solely in-frame clones and lacks some. The DNA gave D and trimming, while V, J and clone size come from that table. The sample lists more than 95,000 clones; approximately 85% were seen once. CDR1 is MNHEY, CDR2 SVGAGI, per germline. The V gene lost 6 bases and the J gene lost 6 bases, with 14 bases spanning the gap. This CDR3 comprises 13 residues. This chain connects TRBV6-5 to TRBJ1-1; D is uncertain. Sequencing was carried out using peripheral blood. The receptor was derived from a woman older than 75 with acute or convalescent COVID-19. CDR3 loop: CASSVDSGSEAFF. The CDR3 coding sequence is TGTGCCAGCAGCGTTGATAGTGGTTCTGAAGCTTTCTTT.